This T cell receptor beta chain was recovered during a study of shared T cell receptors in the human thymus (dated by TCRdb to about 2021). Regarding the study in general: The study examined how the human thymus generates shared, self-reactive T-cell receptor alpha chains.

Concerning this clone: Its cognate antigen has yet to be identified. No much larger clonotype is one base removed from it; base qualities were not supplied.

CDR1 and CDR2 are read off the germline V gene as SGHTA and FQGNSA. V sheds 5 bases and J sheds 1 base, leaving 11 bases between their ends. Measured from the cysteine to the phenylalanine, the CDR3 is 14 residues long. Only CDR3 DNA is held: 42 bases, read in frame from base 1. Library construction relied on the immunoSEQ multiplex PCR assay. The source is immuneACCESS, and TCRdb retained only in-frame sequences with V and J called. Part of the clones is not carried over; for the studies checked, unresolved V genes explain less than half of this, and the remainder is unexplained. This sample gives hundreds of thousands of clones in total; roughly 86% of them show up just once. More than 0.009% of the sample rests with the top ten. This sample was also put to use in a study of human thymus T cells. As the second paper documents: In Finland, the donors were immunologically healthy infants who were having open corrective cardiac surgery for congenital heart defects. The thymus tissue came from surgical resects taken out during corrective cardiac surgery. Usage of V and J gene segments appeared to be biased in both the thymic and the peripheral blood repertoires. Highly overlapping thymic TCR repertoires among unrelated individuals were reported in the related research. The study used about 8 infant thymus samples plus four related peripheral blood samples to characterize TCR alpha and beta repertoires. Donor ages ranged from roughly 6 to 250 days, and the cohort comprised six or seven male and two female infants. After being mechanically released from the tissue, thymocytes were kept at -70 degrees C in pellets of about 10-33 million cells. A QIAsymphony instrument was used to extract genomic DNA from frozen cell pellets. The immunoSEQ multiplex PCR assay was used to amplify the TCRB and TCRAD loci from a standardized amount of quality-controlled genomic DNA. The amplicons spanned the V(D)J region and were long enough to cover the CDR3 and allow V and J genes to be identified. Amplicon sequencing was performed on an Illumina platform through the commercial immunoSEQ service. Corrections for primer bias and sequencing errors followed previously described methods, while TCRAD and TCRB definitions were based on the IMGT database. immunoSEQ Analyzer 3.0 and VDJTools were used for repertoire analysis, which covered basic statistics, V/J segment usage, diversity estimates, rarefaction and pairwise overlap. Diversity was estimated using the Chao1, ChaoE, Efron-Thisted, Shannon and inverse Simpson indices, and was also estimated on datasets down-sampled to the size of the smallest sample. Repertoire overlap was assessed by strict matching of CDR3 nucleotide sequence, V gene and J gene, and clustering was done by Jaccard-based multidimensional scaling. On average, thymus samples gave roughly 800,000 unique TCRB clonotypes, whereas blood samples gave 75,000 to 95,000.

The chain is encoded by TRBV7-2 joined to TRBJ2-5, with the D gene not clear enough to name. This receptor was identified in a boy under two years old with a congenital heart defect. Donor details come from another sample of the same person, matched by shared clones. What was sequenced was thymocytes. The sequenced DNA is TGTGCCAGCAGCCCGGTCCCGTCCCAAGAGACCCAGTACTTC. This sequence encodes CASSPVPSQETQYF. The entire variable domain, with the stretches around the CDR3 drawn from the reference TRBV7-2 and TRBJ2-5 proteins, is GAGVSQSPSNKVTEKGKDVELRCDPISGHTALYWYRQSLGQGLEFLIYFQGNSAPDKSGLPSDRFSAERTGGSVSTLTIQRTQQEDSAVYLCASSPVPSQETQYFGPGTRLLVL.